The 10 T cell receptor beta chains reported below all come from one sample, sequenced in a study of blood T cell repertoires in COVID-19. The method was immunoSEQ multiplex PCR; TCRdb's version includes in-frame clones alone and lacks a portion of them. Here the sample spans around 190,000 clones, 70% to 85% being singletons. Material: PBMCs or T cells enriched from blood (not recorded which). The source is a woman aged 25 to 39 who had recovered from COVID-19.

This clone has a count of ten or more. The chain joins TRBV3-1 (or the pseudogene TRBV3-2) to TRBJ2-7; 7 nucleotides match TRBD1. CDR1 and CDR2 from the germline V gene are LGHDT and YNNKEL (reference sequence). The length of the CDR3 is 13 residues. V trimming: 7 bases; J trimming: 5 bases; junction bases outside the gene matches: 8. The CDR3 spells CASTRQGTNEQYV. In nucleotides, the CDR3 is TGTGCCAGCACCCGACAGGGTACCAACGAGCAGTACGTC.

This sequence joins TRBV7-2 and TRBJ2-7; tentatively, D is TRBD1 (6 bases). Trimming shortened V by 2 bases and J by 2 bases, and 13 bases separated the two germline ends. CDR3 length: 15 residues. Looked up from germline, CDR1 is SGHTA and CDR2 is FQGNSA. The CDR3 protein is CASSLQRTEPYEQYF. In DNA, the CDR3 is TGTGCCAGCAGCTTACAGCGGACAGAACCCTACGAGCAGTACTTC.

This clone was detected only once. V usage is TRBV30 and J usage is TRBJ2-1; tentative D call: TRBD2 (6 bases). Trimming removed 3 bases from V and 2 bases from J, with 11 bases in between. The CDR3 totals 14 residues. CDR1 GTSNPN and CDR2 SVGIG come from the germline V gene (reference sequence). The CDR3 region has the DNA TGTGCCTGGAGGAGGCGGGGTACCTACAATGAGCAGTTCTTC. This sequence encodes CAWRRRGTYNEQFF.

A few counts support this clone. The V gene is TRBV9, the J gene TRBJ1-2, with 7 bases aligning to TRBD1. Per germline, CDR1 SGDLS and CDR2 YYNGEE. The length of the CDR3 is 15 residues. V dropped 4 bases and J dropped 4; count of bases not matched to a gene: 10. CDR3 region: CASSPGTVNFYGYTF. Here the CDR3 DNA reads TGTGCCAGCAGCCCCGGGACAGTGAATTTCTATGGCTACACCTTC.

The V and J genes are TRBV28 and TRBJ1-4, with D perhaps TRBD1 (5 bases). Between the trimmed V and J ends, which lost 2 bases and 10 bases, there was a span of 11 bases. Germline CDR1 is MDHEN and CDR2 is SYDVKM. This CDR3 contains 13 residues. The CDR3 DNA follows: TGTGCCAGCAGTTTAAGACAGCCCCGAAAACTGTTTTTT. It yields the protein CASSLRQPRKLFF. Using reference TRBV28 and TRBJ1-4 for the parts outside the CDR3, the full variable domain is DVKVTQSSRYLVKRTGEKVFLECVQDMDHENMFWYRQDPGLGLRLIYFSYDVKMKEKGDIPEGYSVSREKKERFSLILESASTNQTSMYLCASSLRQPRKLFFGSGTQLSVL.

Here the CDR3 DNA reads TGTGCCAGCAGCGTAGTGTTGGCGGGGGGCTCCACCTCCTACAATGAGCAGTTCTTC. Translated: CASSVVLAGGSTSYNEQFF. The chain links TRBV9 to TRBJ2-1, with TRBD2 matching 8 bases. This CDR3 is 19 amino acids long. Germline V gene sequence: CDR1 SGDLS, CDR2 YYNGEE. V was pared by 0 bases and J by 0 bases, with 11 bases of the junction left unmatched. Drawing the rest from reference TRBV9 and TRBJ2-1, the complete variable domain is DSGVTQTPKHLITATGQRVTLRCSPRSGDLSVYWYQQSLDQGLQFLIQYYNGEERAKGNILERFSAQQFPDLHSELNLSSLELGDSALYFCASSVVLAGGSTSYNEQFFGPGTRLTVL.

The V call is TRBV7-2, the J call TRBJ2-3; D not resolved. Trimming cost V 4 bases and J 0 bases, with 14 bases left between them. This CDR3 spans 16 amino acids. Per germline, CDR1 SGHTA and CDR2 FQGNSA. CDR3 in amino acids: CASSSIGVLSTDTQYF. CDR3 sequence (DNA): TGTGCCAGCAGCTCAATCGGTGTCCTGAGCACAGATACGCAGTATTTT.

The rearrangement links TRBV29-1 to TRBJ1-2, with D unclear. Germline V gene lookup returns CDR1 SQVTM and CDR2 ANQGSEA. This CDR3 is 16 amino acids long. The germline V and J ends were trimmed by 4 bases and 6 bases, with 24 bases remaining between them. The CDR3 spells CSVAKVPLRSHNGYTF. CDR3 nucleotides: TGCAGCGTTGCGAAGGTCCCTCTCAGGTCACACAATGGCTACACCTTC.

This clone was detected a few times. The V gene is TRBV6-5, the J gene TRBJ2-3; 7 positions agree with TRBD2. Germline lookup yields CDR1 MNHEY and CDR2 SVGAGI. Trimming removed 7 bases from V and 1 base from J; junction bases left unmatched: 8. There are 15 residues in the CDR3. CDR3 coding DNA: TGTGCCAGCACCTACCGGGCGGGAGGCACAGATACGCAGTATTTT. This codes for CASTYRAGGTDTQYF.

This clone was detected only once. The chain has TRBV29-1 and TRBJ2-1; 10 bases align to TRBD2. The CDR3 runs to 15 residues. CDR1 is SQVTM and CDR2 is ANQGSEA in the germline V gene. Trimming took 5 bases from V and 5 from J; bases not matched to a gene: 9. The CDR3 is CSVKILAGSNNEQFF. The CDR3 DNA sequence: TGCAGCGTTAAAATACTAGCGGGGTCGAACAATGAGCAGTTCTTC.